A single sample gave rise to the 14 T cell receptor beta chains below, sequenced in a study of blood T cell repertoires in COVID-19 (dated by TCRdb to 2020 to 2021). Libraries came from the immunoSEQ multiplex PCR assay. Sourced from immuneACCESS, this table was stored by TCRdb with only in-frame sequences that have V and J called. A share of the clones is absent; for the studies checked, an unresolved V gene accounts for under half, and the remainder has no known explanation. This sample lists under 350,000 clones; roughly 80% were detected once. Together, the top ten hold over 9% of the sample. The sequencing input was peripheral blood. The receptors stem from a woman in her forties or fifties who had recovered from COVID-19.

The V and J genes are TRBV2 and TRBJ1-1; D unclear. Deletions cut 1 base from V and 10 bases from J, with 10 bases between. CDR3 length equals 12 residues. The germline CDR1 and CDR2 sequences are SNHLY and FYNNEI. The CDR3 region has the DNA TGTGCCAGCAGTGAAGAGGTTAGCCTAGCTTTCTTT. This gives the protein CASSEEVSLAFF.

The chain is built from TRBV10-3 and TRBJ2-7, with D perhaps matching TRBD2 (6 bases). Trimming took off 6 bases at V and 3 bases at J, with 12 bases between the two ends. Germline V lookup: CDR1 ENHRY, CDR2 SYGVKD. The CDR3 is made up of 13 amino acids. The CDR3: CAIRPGGNYEQYF. CDR3 coding DNA: TGTGCCATCAGGCCCGGGGGTAACTACGAGCAGTACTTC.

This chain links TRBV11-2 with TRBJ1-1, with a tentative D call TRBD1 (5 bases). Trimming shortened V by 1 base and J by 4 bases, and 7 bases separated the two germline ends. The CDR3 is made up of 13 amino acids. Germline V lookup: CDR1 SGHAT, CDR2 FQNNGV. CDR3 amino acids: CASSLAGGTEAFF. DNA for the CDR3: TGTGCCAGCAGCTTAGCCGGGGGCACTGAAGCTTTCTTT.

The count of this clone is one. The junction does not match germline at one end; this may be a read error. The chain joins TRBV6-1 to TRBJ1-2; D not certain. The germline V gene encodes CDR1 MNHNS and CDR2 SASEGT. The CDR3 has 13 amino acids. As DNA, the CDR3 is TGTGCCAGCAGTGAAGATTTTCGGGGAAAACAGTGCTTC. Encoded protein: CASSEDFRGKQCF.

This clone is categorized as medium-sized (0.01 to 0.1%). The rearrangement links TRBV6-2 or TRBV6-3 to TRBJ2-3, with unresolved D. Germline values: CDR1 MNHEY, CDR2 SVGEGT. Deletions cut 4 bases from V and 2 bases from J, with 10 bases between. CDR3 length equals 14 residues. CDR3 sequence: CASSSGGPTDTQYF. The DNA for the CDR3 is TGTGCCAGCAGTTCCGGCGGTCCCACAGATACGCAGTATTTT.

The chain links TRBV28 to TRBJ2-7; TRBD2 might be the D (5 bases). CDR3 length: 18 residues. The germline gives CDR1 MDHEN, CDR2 SYDVKM. The V gene lost 2 bases and the J gene lost 2 bases, with 22 bases spanning the gap. The CDR3 bases are TGTGCCAGCAGTTTAGCGACATTCCGGGAACGGGGAACCTACGAGCAGTACTTC. Its protein product is CASSLATFRERGTYEQYF.

This clone was picked up a small number of times. The chain recombines TRBV18 with TRBJ1-6, with a possible D match to TRBD1 (5 bases). V was shortened by 8 bases and J by 6 bases, with 8 bases between the two germline ends. This CDR3 has 12 residues. The germline V gene has CDR1 KGHSH and CDR2 LQKENI. In DNA form, the CDR3 reads TGTGCCAGCCGCGGGGGTAATTCACCCCTCCACTTT. Translated: CASRGGNSPLHF. Together with reference TRBV18 and TRBJ1-6, the CDR3 gives the full variable domain: NAGVMQNPRHLVRRRGQEARLRCSPMKGHSHVYWYRQLPEEGLKFMVYLQKENIIDESGMPKERFSAEFPKEGPSILRIQQVVRGDSAAYFCASRGGNSPLHFGNGTRLTVT.

V is TRBV18 and J is TRBJ2-5; TRBD1 aligns across 8 bases. The CDR3 spans 16 residues. CDR1 is KGHSH, CDR2 LQKENI, per germline. Trimming removed 3 bases from V and 5 bases from J; junction bases left unmatched: 11. Written as DNA, the CDR3 is TGTGCCAGCTCACCGGCCGGAGGACAGGGCGGCGAGACCCAGTACTTC. Its protein is CASSPAGGQGGETQYF.

This chain uses TRBV30 with TRBJ2-7, with a tentative D call TRBD2 (6 bases). The CDR3 extends over 16 amino acids. Germline V CDR1 and CDR2: GTSNPN, SVGIG (reference sequence). V was clipped by 4 bases and J by 0 bases, with 19 bases between them. CDR3 bases: TGTGCCTGGACCCAGCGAGCGGGTTTTAGCTCCTACGAGCAGTACTTC. It specifies CAWTQRAGFSSYEQYF.

CDR3: CASSSEPWTGMAEAFF. CDR3 DNA: TGTGCCAGCAGTTCCGAACCCTGGACAGGGATGGCTGAAGCTTTCTTT. The chain couples TRBV6-5 to TRBJ1-1; 8 positions match TRBD1. Germline V gene data show CDR1 as MNHEY and CDR2 as SVGAGI. Trimming removed 4 bases from V and 6 bases from J; junction bases left unmatched: 13. The CDR3 runs 16 residues.

In this sample, this clone turned up once. The chain carries TRBV28 and TRBJ1-5, with D perhaps matching TRBD1 (6 bases). The CDR3 covers 15 residues. V was pared by 5 bases and J by 2 bases, with 13 bases between. Germline-derived CDR1 and CDR2 are MDHEN and SYDVKM. The CDR3: CASSTRGEGNQPQHF. DNA of the CDR3: TGTGCCAGCAGTACCAGGGGAGAAGGCAATCAGCCCCAGCATTTT.

V is TRBV5-1 and J is TRBJ2-3; TRBD2 matches at 8 bases. Trimming removed 0 bases from V and 6 bases from J; junction bases left unmatched: 3. The CDR3 consists of 14 residues. Germline-derived CDR1 and CDR2 are SGHRS and YFSETQ. The CDR3 here is CASSLGTSPDTQYF. The CDR3 nucleotides read TGCGCCAGCAGCTTGGGGACTAGCCCGGATACGCAGTATTTT.

The V gene is TRBV5-4, the J gene TRBJ2-5; tentative D call: TRBD1 (5 bases). This CDR3 comprises 14 residues. CDR1 is SGHNT, CDR2 YYREEE, per germline (reference sequence). The V and J ends lost 5 bases and 4 bases respectively, with 15 bases between them. CDR3 nucleotides: TGTGCCAGCAGTTCCACAGGATCCGGAGAGACCCAGTACTTC. The encoded protein is CASSSTGSGETQYF.

As DNA, the CDR3 is TGTGCCAGCAGCAAACAGGGAGTCAATGGCTACACCTTC. This sequence encodes CASSKQGVNGYTF. This chain uses TRBV12-3 or TRBV12-4 with TRBJ1-2, with D tentatively TRBD1 (6 bases). The V and J ends lost 6 bases and 6 bases respectively, with 14 bases between them. The CDR3 spans 13 residues.